The sequence of this TCR beta chain was determined in a study of T cells in Graves' hyperthyroidism and ophthalmopathy. Background on the study: Staff took peripheral blood when the initial diagnosis was made, before any treatment began.

This CDR3 spans 12 amino acids. V dropped 2 bases and J dropped 6 bases, with 8 bases sitting between them. The germline V gene has CDR1 DFQATT and CDR2 SNEGSKA (reference sequence). The PBMCs were sourced from fresh peripheral blood (more than 8.5 ml). Regions amplified from RNA transcripts were the TCR beta CDR3 regions. HTBI primers were the set used in a first-round RT-PCR of the TCR CDR3. TCRdb called the multiplex PCR reads again in MiXCR, with one record for every CDR3 protein. The sample has about 640,000 distinct CDR3 sequences; 20% are singletons. This clonotype was counted a few times. The sequencing input was blood. The sequence came from a man aged 25-45 years with Graves' ophthalmopathy. The chain carries TRBV20-1 and TRBJ2-4; D unclear. Here the CDR3 reads CSARTNLNIQYF. The CDR3 region has the DNA TGCAGTGCTAGAACGAACCTAAACATTCAGTACTTC.